This T cell receptor (beta chain) was found in a study of T cells in women clearing cervical HPV infection. Across the study: Controls were women whose single incident HPV16 infection cleared within 12 months without precancer or cancer. Only a few women had HLA typing results available.

Regarding the study as a whole: TRBV6-7 relative abundance averaged 0.11% in cases and approximately 0.15% in controls.

Sequencing used immunoSEQ multiplex PCR; TCRdb keeps in-frame clones, though not all of them. Recorded for this sample: roughly 49,000 clones. MY09/MY11 PCR detected cervical HPV DNA; dot-blot assigned genotypes. A remark on this clone: Its specificity is not known. The read ends 3 residues shy of where the CDR3 ends; the end is completed using the germline J gene.

There are 14 residues in the CDR3. Unmatched junction bases numbered 8, after V lost 5 bases and J lost 4 bases. Germline V gene lookup returns CDR1 SEHNR and CDR2 FQNEAQ (reference sequence). The receptor comes from a woman between 18 and 70 years old with a cervical HPV16 infection that either progressed to CIN3+ or cleared (not recorded which). Sequenced input: blood buffy coat. The genes are TRBV7-9 and TRBJ2-7; TRBD1 matches at 7 bases. CDR3: CASSPGQEPYEQYF. The DNA read from the CDR3 is TGTGCCAGCAGCCCCGGACAGGAGCCGTACGAG. The whole variable domain, remainder taken from reference TRBV7-9 and TRBJ2-7, is DTGVSQNPRHKITKRGQNVTFRCDPISEHNRLYWYRQTLGQGPEFLTYFQNEAQLEKSRLLSDRFSAERPKGSFSTLEIQRTEQGDSAMYLCASSPGQEPYEQYFGPGTRLTVT.